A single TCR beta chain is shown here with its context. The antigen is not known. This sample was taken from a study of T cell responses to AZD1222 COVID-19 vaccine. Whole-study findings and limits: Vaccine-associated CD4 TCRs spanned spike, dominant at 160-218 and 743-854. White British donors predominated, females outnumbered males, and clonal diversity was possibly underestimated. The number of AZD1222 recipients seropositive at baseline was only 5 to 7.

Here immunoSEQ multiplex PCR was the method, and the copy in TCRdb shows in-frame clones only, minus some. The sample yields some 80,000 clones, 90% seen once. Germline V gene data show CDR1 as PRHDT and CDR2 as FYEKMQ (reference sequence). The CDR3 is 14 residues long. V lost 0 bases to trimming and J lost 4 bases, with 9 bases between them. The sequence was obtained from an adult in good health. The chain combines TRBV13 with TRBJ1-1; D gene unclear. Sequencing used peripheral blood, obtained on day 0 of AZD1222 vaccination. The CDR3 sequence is CASSLGSWVTEAFF. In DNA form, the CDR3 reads TGTGCCAGCAGCTTAGGGAGTTGGGTCACTGAAGCTTTCTTT.